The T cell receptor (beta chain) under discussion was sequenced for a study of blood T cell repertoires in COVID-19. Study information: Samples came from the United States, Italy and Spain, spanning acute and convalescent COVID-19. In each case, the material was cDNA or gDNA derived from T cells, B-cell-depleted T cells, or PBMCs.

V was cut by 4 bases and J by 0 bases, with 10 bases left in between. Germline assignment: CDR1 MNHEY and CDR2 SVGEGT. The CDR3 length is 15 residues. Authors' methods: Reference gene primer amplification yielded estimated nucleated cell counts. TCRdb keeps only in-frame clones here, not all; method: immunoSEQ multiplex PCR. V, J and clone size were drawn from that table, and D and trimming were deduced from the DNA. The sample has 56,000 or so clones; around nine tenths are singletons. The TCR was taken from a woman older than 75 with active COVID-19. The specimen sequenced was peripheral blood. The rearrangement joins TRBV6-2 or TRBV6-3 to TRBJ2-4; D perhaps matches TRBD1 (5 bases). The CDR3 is CASSSQGIAKNIQYF. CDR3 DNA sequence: TGTGCCAGCAGTTCCCAGGGAATAGCCAAAAACATTCAGTACTTC.